Following are 22 T cell receptor beta chains from one sample sequenced in a study of response to subunit inactivated influenza vaccine. Using its own MiXCR run on the RT-PCR reads, TCRdb lists one record per CDR3 protein. The data show under 850,000 distinct CDR3 sequences, with around 18% seen just once and under 13% held by the top ten. The source material was PBMCs from blood, sampled 4 to 6 days after vaccination. These receptors came from a man in his fifties or sixties who received an inactivated influenza vaccine.

The J gene is TRBJ1-1, the V gene TRBV18; D may be TRBD1 (6 bases). Germline V gene sequence: CDR1 KGHSH, CDR2 LQKENI. CDR3 length equals 17 residues. V was cut by 3 bases and J by 0 bases, with 17 bases left in between. CDR3 amino acids: CASSPGQPGDMNTEAFF. The CDR3, as DNA: TGTGCCAGCTCACCCGGACAGCCTGGGGATATGAACACTGAAGCTTTCTTT.

There are a few counts of this clonotype. The rearrangement uses TRBV13 and TRBJ2-1; possibly TRBD1 for D (5 bases). There are 12 residues in the CDR3. Germline V gene data show CDR1 as PRHDT and CDR2 as FYEKMQ (reference sequence). V was pared by 3 bases and J by 16 bases, with 16 bases between. The CDR3 sequence is CASSFRQSTAFF. DNA of the CDR3: TGTGCCAGCAGCTTCCGACAGTCAACCGCCTTCTTC.

This clonotype was picked up a small number of times. V and J are TRBV5-1 and TRBJ1-1; D not resolved. The V gene lost 3 bases and the J gene lost 4 bases, with 16 bases spanning the gap. Germline CDR1 and CDR2: SGHRS and YFSETQ. The CDR3 extends over 15 amino acids. CDR3 nucleotide sequence: TGCGCCAGCAGCTCGGACGGTGATAGGTCCACTGAAGCTTTCTTT. The encoded protein is CASSSDGDRSTEAFF.

J is TRBJ1-2 and V is TRBV12-3 or TRBV12-4; 11 bases agree with TRBD1. CDR3 length equals 14 residues. V trimming: 1 base; J trimming: 10 bases; junction bases outside the gene matches: 5. The CDR3 region has the DNA TGTGCCAGCAGTTTAGGGGGGACAGGGGGAGACTACACCTTC. As protein: CASSLGGTGGDYTF.

The chain combines TRBV9 with TRBJ2-7; the D gene is possibly TRBD1 (5 bases). This CDR3 comprises 14 residues. The germline V gene has CDR1 SGDLS and CDR2 YYNGEE. Trimming removed 0 bases from V and 3 bases from J, with 10 bases in between. CDR3 in DNA: TGTGCCAGCAGCGTAGCAGGGCAGGACTACGAGCAGTACTTC. Protein product: CASSVAGQDYEQYF. The complete variable domain, with remaining parts taken from reference TRBV9 and TRBJ2-7, reads DSGVTQTPKHLITATGQRVTLRCSPRSGDLSVYWYQQSLDQGLQFLIQYYNGEERAKGNILERFSAQQFPDLHSELNLSSLELGDSALYFCASSVAGQDYEQYFGPGTRLTVT.

This clonotype was counted between two and nine times. The chain links TRBV5-6 to TRBJ2-1; D remains unclear. This CDR3 is 11 amino acids long. Trimming took off 2 bases at V and 8 bases at J, with 5 bases between the two ends. Germline lookup yields CDR1 SGHDT and CDR2 YYEEEE. In DNA form, the CDR3 reads TGTGCCAGCAGCTTCGTGCATGAGCAGTTCTTC. It yields the protein CASSFVHEQFF.

This clonotype was seen a few times. The V gene is TRBV29-1, the J gene TRBJ2-7; D perhaps matches TRBD2 (6 bases). The CDR3 contains 13 residues. Trimming removed 7 bases at V and 4 bases at J, with 17 bases between. Germline V gene lookup returns CDR1 SQVTM and CDR2 ANQGSEA. The CDR3 coding sequence is TGCAGCGCTGGGGGACTCTCCCAGTACGAGCAGTACTTC. Protein: CSAGGLSQYEQYF.

This clonotype was seen only a few times. V gene TRBV4-3 combines with J gene TRBJ2-7; D possibly corresponds to TRBD2 (6 bases). Germline lookup yields CDR1 LGHNA and CDR2 YSLEER. This CDR3 has 15 residues. Trimming removed 1 base from V and 3 bases from J, with 13 bases in between. CDR3 in DNA: TGCGCCAGCAGCCAAGGGACTATCGGCAACTACGAGCAGTACTTC. It is translated as CASSQGTIGNYEQYF.

This clonotype was seen a few times. This chain connects TRBV11-2 to TRBJ2-3, with D possibly called TRBD1 or TRBD2 (5 bases each). V was pared by 2 bases and J by 0 bases, with 15 bases between. The CDR3 loop spans 17 amino acids. From germline, CDR1 is SGHAT and CDR2 FQNNGV. The CDR3 here is CASSLLTGTVSTDTQYF. The CDR3 DNA reads as TGTGCCAGCAGCTTACTCACCGGGACGGTAAGCACAGATACGCAGTATTTT.

The rearrangement links TRBV5-1 to TRBJ1-3; D is possibly TRBD1 (5 bases). Trimming pared 4 bases from V and 0 bases from J, leaving 14 bases between. Germline CDR1 SGHRS, CDR2 YFSETQ. The CDR3 loop spans 16 amino acids. CDR3 in DNA: TGCGCCAGCAGCGGGGGGACGGCGAACTCTGGAAACACCATATATTTT. It codes for CASSGGTANSGNTIYF.

The chain carries TRBV20-1 and TRBJ2-5; D might be TRBD2 (7 bases). Germline CDR1 reads DFQATT; CDR2 reads SNEGSKA (reference sequence). Trimming took off 6 bases at V and 5 bases at J, with 13 bases between the two ends. CDR3 length equals 12 residues. DNA for the CDR3: TGCAGTGCGCCGAAGGGGGGGGAGACCCAGTACTTC. It is translated as CSAPKGGETQYF.

This clonotype has only a few counts. Its ends do not fully match the called genes, so a read error is possible. V gene TRBV20-1 combines with J gene TRBJ2-3; 7 nucleotides agree with TRBD2. CDR3 length: 11 residues. Germline CDR1 and CDR2: DFQATT and SNEGSKA (reference sequence). The CDR3 region is CGGGITDTQYF. The DNA of the CDR3 is TGTGGGGGGGGGATCACAGATACGCAGTATTTT.

This clonotype was recorded a few times. This chain joins TRBV2 and TRBJ2-1; TRBD2 aligns across 8 bases. Germline CDR1 is SNHLY and CDR2 is FYNNEI. The CDR3 spans 13 residues. V shed 7 bases, J shed 6 bases, and the junction held 5 bases outside the gene matches. The CDR3 here is CASTREGGNEQFF. The CDR3 region has the DNA TGTGCCAGCACCCGGGAGGGGGGCAATGAGCAGTTCTTC. Full variable domain (rest looked up from reference TRBV2 and TRBJ2-1): EPEVTQTPSHQVTQMGQEVILRCVPISNHLYFYWYRQILGQKVEFLVSFYNNEISEKSEIFDDQFSVERPDGSNFTLKIRSTKLEDSAMYFCASTREGGNEQFFGPGTRLTVL.

The V call is TRBV30, the J call TRBJ2-4; no definite D call. Trimming cost V 0 bases and J 0 bases, with 12 bases left between them. The germline gives CDR1 GTSNPN, CDR2 SVGIG (reference sequence). This CDR3 has 16 amino acids. The CDR3 protein is CAWSVPSILAKNIQYF. The CDR3 region has the DNA TGTGCCTGGAGTGTCCCCAGTATACTAGCCAAAAACATTCAGTACTTC.

The chain has TRBV11-2 and TRBJ2-7, with D hard to call. The CDR3 is 11 amino acids. The germline V and J ends were trimmed by 2 bases and 12 bases, with 11 bases remaining between them. The germline V gene has CDR1 SGHAT and CDR2 FQNNGV. In DNA form, the CDR3 reads TGTGCCAGCAGCTTAACGAACGTTCGGTACTTC. This translates into CASSLTNVRYF.

CDR3 sequence: CASSPSGIGQGEQYF. CDR3 nucleotides: TGTGCCAGCAGTCCCAGCGGGATCGGCCAGGGGGAGCAGTACTTC. V usage is TRBV12-3 or TRBV12-4 and J usage is TRBJ2-7; weak D call: TRBD2 (7 bases). The CDR3 sequence is 15 residues long. V gave up 5 bases and J gave up 7 bases, with 21 bases separating them.

CDR3 sequence: CASGGQGSNQPQHF. The CDR3 DNA reads as TGTGCAAGCGGGGGACAAGGTAGCAATCAGCCCCAGCATTTT. The chain combines TRBV28 with TRBJ1-5; perhaps TRBD1 as D (6 bases). The CDR3 totals 14 residues. The germline gives CDR1 MDHEN, CDR2 SYDVKM. The full variable domain, completed using reference TRBV28 and TRBJ1-5, is DVKVTQSSRYLVKRTGEKVFLECVQDMDHENMFWYRQDPGLGLRLIYFSYDVKMKEKGDIPEGYSVSREKKERFSLILESASTNQTSMYLCASGGQGSNQPQHFGDGTRLSIL.

This chain connects TRBV5-5 to TRBJ1-5, with 7 bases fitting TRBD1. The V gene end was trimmed by 5 bases and the J gene end by 7 bases; junction bases not matched to a gene: 15. Germline V CDR1 and CDR2: SGHKS, YYEKEE (reference sequence). This CDR3 has 16 residues. In DNA form, the CDR3 reads TGTGCCAGCAGTTCAACAGGGGCCATGGACCTCCAGCCCCAGCATTTT. As protein: CASSSTGAMDLQPQHF.

This clonotype was seen more than once but under ten times. V and J are TRBV11-2 and TRBJ2-5, with 12 positions matching TRBD2. Trimming removed 5 bases from V and 2 bases from J; junction bases left unmatched: 6. The V gene's germline CDR1 is SGHAT and CDR2 FQNNGV. The CDR3 sequence is 16 residues long. The CDR3 DNA sequence: TGTGCCAGCAGCGCGAGACTAGCGGGAGTGCAAGAGACCCAGTACTTC. Translation gives CASSARLAGVQETQYF.

The rearrangement uses TRBV28 and TRBJ2-1, with D possibly called TRBD1 or TRBD2 (5 bases each). The V and J ends lost 3 bases and 0 bases respectively, with 21 bases between them. The CDR3 consists of 19 residues. In germline, CDR1 is MDHEN, CDR2 SYDVKM. CDR3 sequence: CASSFEISRGPSSYNEQFF. The CDR3 nucleotides read TGTGCCAGCAGTTTTGAAATTTCTCGGGGACCGAGCTCCTACAATGAGCAGTTCTTC.

This chain connects TRBV7-8 to TRBJ2-7, with 10 bases aligning to TRBD1. The CDR3 runs 15 residues. The ends lost 5 bases at V and 2 bases at J; junction bases unmatched: 6. Per the germline V gene, CDR1 is SGHVS and CDR2 is FQNEAQ. CDR3 sequence reads: CASSTSGTGAYEQYF. CDR3 DNA: TGTGCCAGCAGCACCTCCGGGACAGGGGCCTACGAGCAGTACTTC.

This clonotype was recorded a few times. This rearrangement joins TRBV20-1 to TRBJ2-7; D is perhaps TRBD2 (5 bases). Looked up from germline, CDR1 is DFQATT and CDR2 is SNEGSKA (reference sequence). The CDR3 is 14 amino acids. Trimming took 3 bases from V and 3 from J, leaving 15 bases between them. The CDR3 protein is CSASPGYSLYEQYF. The CDR3 DNA sequence: TGCAGTGCTAGTCCGGGGTATTCTCTCTACGAGCAGTACTTC.